Listed here is a single T cell receptor (beta chain). Data came from immunoSEQ multiplex PCR; TCRdb stores just in-frame clones and leaves some out. The table shows around 100,000 clones, with about four fifths occurring only once. Germline V gene lookup returns CDR1 SGHTA and CDR2 FQGNSA. The CDR3 consists of 12 residues. With 5 bases removed from V and 8 bases from J, the gap between germline ends came to 12 bases. This entry belongs to a study of blood T cell repertoires in COVID-19. The receptor was isolated from a human donor in a cohort sampled during active COVID-19. Source material: peripheral blood. The chain carries TRBV7-2 and TRBJ1-1, with a possible D match to TRBD1 (6 bases). The CDR3 is CASSGTGTEAFF. The CDR3 DNA is TGTGCCAGCAGCGGTACAGGGACCGAAGCTTTCTTT.